Shown below are 16 T cell receptor beta chains from a single sample sequenced in a study of blood T cells in healthy people across ages. It was with a sample-barcoded 5' primer and a J-beta primer mix that a second PCR of roughly 7 to 11 cycles was run. TCRdb processed the 5' RACE reads anew with MiXCR; each CDR3 protein has one entry. The sample contains about 680,000 distinct CDR3 sequences, roughly 49% of which appear only once. The sample taken for sequencing was blood. These TCRs come from a woman aged 55-69 years in good health.

This clonotype was found once. This chain uses TRBV20-1 with TRBJ2-1, with a possible D match to TRBD1 (6 bases). CDR3 length: 16 amino acids. Germline lookup yields CDR1 DFQATT and CDR2 SNEGSKA (reference sequence). Trimming removed 2 bases at V and 0 bases at J, with 14 bases between. CDR3 amino acids: CSARNQQGSSYNEQFF. DNA for the CDR3: TGCAGTGCTAGAAACCAACAGGGTAGCTCCTACAATGAGCAGTTCTTC.

This sequence joins TRBV29-1 and TRBJ2-3; 9 bases line up with TRBD2. With 4 bases clipped from V and 3 bases from J, the junction kept 5 bases outside the gene matches. CDR1 is SQVTM and CDR2 is ANQGSEA in the germline V gene. CDR3 size: 14 residues. The CDR3 sequence: CSVGLAGSTDTQYF. CDR3 in DNA: TGCAGCGTTGGCCTAGCGGGATCGACAGATACGCAGTATTTT.

This clonotype was counted a few times. V and J are TRBV2 and TRBJ2-1; 9 bases are shared with TRBD2. Per germline, CDR1 SNHLY and CDR2 FYNNEI. CDR3 length: 16 residues. With 11 bases clipped from V and 7 bases from J, the junction kept 18 bases outside the gene matches. The CDR3 DNA reads as TGTGCCGCCACACTTTCCTCGGGTAGCGGGAGAAATGAGCAGTTCTTC. Amino acid sequence: CAATLSSGSGRNEQFF.

The rearrangement uses TRBV29-1 and TRBJ1-1; possible D gene TRBD1, 6 bases. Trimming stripped 4 bases from V and 4 bases from J, with 10 bases between. The CDR3 loop spans 12 amino acids. Germline V gene sequence: CDR1 SQVTM, CDR2 ANQGSEA. The CDR3 spells CSVVAGVTEAFF. The CDR3 nucleotides read TGCAGCGTTGTTGCAGGGGTCACTGAAGCTTTCTTT.

The chain recombines TRBV30 with TRBJ2-5, with 13 positions matching TRBD2. The DNA matches TRBJ2-1 better at its end, which makes the J call doubtful. Germline loops: CDR1 GTSNPN, CDR2 SVGIG (reference sequence). This CDR3 is 13 amino acids long. CDR3 in DNA: TGTGCCTGGACAGGACTAGCGGGAGAGACCCAGTTCTTC. Translated, it gives CAWTGLAGETQFF.

Only a few counts were recorded for this clonotype. This chain links TRBV29-1 with TRBJ2-1, with TRBD2 identical over 10 bases. Unmatched junction bases numbered 13, after V lost 7 bases and J lost 4 bases. CDR3 length: 16 residues. Germline lookup yields CDR1 SQVTM and CDR2 ANQGSEA. CDR3 residues: CSGTGTSGKSYNEQFF. The CDR3 nucleotides are TGCAGCGGAACCGGCACTAGCGGGAAATCTTACAATGAGCAGTTCTTC.

This chain uses TRBV27 with TRBJ2-7, with D tentatively TRBD2 (6 bases). Germline-derived CDR1 and CDR2 are MNHEY and SMNVEV (reference sequence). The CDR3 covers 14 residues. The V end lost 5 bases, the J end lost 0 bases, and 11 bases lay between the germline ends. Here the CDR3 DNA reads TGTGCCAGCAGTCCCCAGCGGGCCTCCTACGAGCAGTACTTC. This sequence encodes CASSPQRASYEQYF.

This chain uses TRBV29-1 with TRBJ2-1; the D gene is possibly TRBD2 (6 bases). Trimming cost V 3 bases and J 5 bases, with 14 bases left between them. Germline assignment: CDR1 SQVTM and CDR2 ANQGSEA. The CDR3 consists of 14 residues. The CDR3 sequence is CSVEPGLGHNEQFF. The CDR3 nucleotides read TGCAGCGTTGAGCCGGGACTGGGCCACAATGAGCAGTTCTTC.

The table lists this clonotype with a few counts. This rearrangement joins TRBV29-1 to TRBJ1-4, with D perhaps TRBD1 (6 bases). The germline gives CDR1 SQVTM, CDR2 ANQGSEA. CDR3 length: 14 residues. Trimming shortened V by 3 bases and J by 4 bases, and 12 bases separated the two germline ends. Written as DNA, the CDR3 is TGCAGCGTTGAGGACGGACAGCTTAATGAAAAACTGTTTTTT. The encoded protein is CSVEDGQLNEKLFF.

The chain has TRBV12-5 and TRBJ2-1; TRBD2 aligns across 7 bases. The CDR3 totals 12 residues. Looked up from germline, CDR1 is LGHNT and CDR2 is FRNRAP. Unmatched junction bases numbered 2, after V lost 0 bases and J lost 12 bases. The CDR3 protein is CASGLVGRAQFF. CDR3 in DNA: TGTGCTAGTGGTTTGGTTGGGAGGGCGCAGTTCTTC.

The chain carries TRBV6-6 and TRBJ1-2; no firm D call. CDR1 is MNHNY, CDR2 SVGAGI, per germline (reference sequence). This CDR3 spans 14 amino acids. Trimming removed 8 bases from V and 4 bases from J, with 17 bases in between. In DNA, the CDR3 is TGTGCCAGCCAAACCCGGGAATTGAGCTATGGCTACACCTTC. Translation: CASQTRELSYGYTF.

This clonotype appeared many times. V is TRBV9 and J is TRBJ1-2, with 10 bases fitting TRBD1. Germline V CDR1 and CDR2: SGDLS, YYNGEE. The CDR3 totals 14 residues. Trimming cost V 6 bases and J 4 bases; bases outside gene matches: 6. The CDR3, as DNA: TGTGCCAGCAAACGGGACAGGGGCGGCTATGGCTACACCTTC. It encodes CASKRDRGGYGYTF.

This rearrangement joins TRBV10-2 to TRBJ2-3, with 9 positions matching TRBD2. The CDR3 is 15 residues long. V dropped 5 bases and J dropped 7; count of bases not matched to a gene: 10. Germline-derived CDR1 and CDR2 are WSHSY and SAAADI. CDR3 bases: TGCGCCAGCAGTTCTATGCGGGGGGGCGGATATACGCAGTATTTT. Its translation is CASSSMRGGGYTQYF.

The chain employs TRBV28 and TRBJ2-5, with D perhaps being TRBD1 or TRBD2 (5 bases each). This CDR3 contains 15 residues. Trimming removed 6 bases from V and 2 bases from J, with 16 bases in between. The V gene's germline CDR1 is MDHEN and CDR2 SYDVKM. CDR3: CASRDSGRKQETQYF. Written as DNA, the CDR3 is TGTGCCAGCAGGGATTCGGGACGGAAACAAGAGACCCAGTACTTC.

This clonotype was seen a few times. This rearrangement joins TRBV15 to TRBJ1-5, with D possibly TRBD1 on 5 matching bases. Germline CDR1 reads LNHNV; CDR2 reads YYDKDF (reference sequence). Trimming removed 1 base at V and 11 bases at J, with 18 bases between. The CDR3 is 15 residues long. The CDR3 here is CATSRVSQGQAAQHF. DNA for the CDR3: TGTGCCACCAGCAGAGTATCTCAGGGCCAAGCTGCCCAGCATTTT.

This clonotype was picked up a small number of times. The chain joins TRBV20-1 to TRBJ1-2; 10 positions match TRBD1. The CDR3 is made up of 14 amino acids. The germline V gene has CDR1 DFQATT and CDR2 SNEGSKA (reference sequence). Losses at the gene ends were 0 bases for V and 7 bases for J; bases not matched to a gene: 5. The CDR3 spells CSARDLGQGVGYTF. The CDR3 DNA reads TGCAGTGCTAGAGATCTCGGACAGGGGGTTGGCTACACCTTC.